This T cell receptor (beta chain) was identified in a study of cytomegalovirus exposure and HLA in healthy donors (TCRdb year 2017). General notes on the study: An earlier analysis of about 560 of the donors reported approximately 280 Gb of sequence data and around 100 million unique TCR beta sequences obtained from some 170 million T cells. Approximately 300 gigabases of sequencing data and 91 million or so unique TCR sequences made up an early release that covered under 750 HLA-typed donors. Of the roughly 400 genotyped donors, 65% to 90% fell in the genetic ancestry cluster associated with self-reported Caucasian donors. The study aimed to test whether signatures of past pathogen exposure could be identified by cataloging public T cell receptors. The study used immunosequencing to profile the T cell repertoires of several hundred subjects and linked those repertoires to cytomegalovirus serostatus. A separate validation cohort of over a hundred different subjects was used in addition to the 666-subject first cohort. The study combined high-throughput TCR immunosequencing, statistical association of individual TCRs with disease status, and machine learning to predict cytomegalovirus infection status. In a later analysis, previously published TCR beta repertoires from several hundred donors were re-analyzed and high-resolution HLA genotyping was added so that TCR occurrence patterns could be studied. Rather than using new phenotypic data, the later analysis identified candidate immune exposures from TCR beta sequences and from how often those sequences occurred across donors. An earlier analysis of nearly 600 of the donors applied high-throughput TCR beta sequencing to assess whether each TCR beta V gene segment acted as functional or pseudogenic. Donor age, sex, ethnicity and CMV serostatus were compiled together with the repertoire data. Genome-wide SNP genotypes for about 65% of the 666 donors were used in a later genetic analysis, which treated that subset as a discovery cohort. Every repertoire in the discovery cohort had been generated on one and the same sequencing platform. HLA typing included class I and class II loci at four-digit resolution. Typing coverage differed by locus: A, B, C, DRB1 and DQB1 were typed in about 620-640 donors, DQA1 in roughly 500, DPA1 in some 610, and DPB1 in approximately 450. About five DR-DQ haplotypes were handled as single units for association and clustering, since linkage in the cohort was strong. On average, around 230,000 unique TCR beta nucleotide sequences were sequenced per donor among more than 350 genotyped donors of the cohort, with 15% to 20% of those sequences being non-productive. The study at large found these results: In a later genetic analysis, fewer N-insertions in productive TCRs were reported among donors in an Asian-associated ancestry cluster than the approximately 710-donor mean. Immune exposure information for the cohort was limited to CMV serostatus. In vitro tests confirmed that a few of the cytomegalovirus-associated TCR beta chains recognize cytomegalovirus antigens. Most TCR sequences were seen in very few donors, while some public TCRs were found in many individuals. Some IMGT-functional V segments, including TRBV6-2 and TRBV6-3, could not be told apart with the 87-base-pair reads, so those segments were excluded. A further reported finding was that TCR beta sequences accurately predicted the HLA-A and HLA-B alleles for most subjects in the first cohort. The classifier was reported to diagnose cytomegalovirus status with high specificity and sensitivity in both the original cohort and the validation cohort. Several of the top co-occurrence clusters appeared to be linked to parvovirus B19, influenza, CMV and Epstein-Barr virus, according to a later analysis. In a later analysis, TCR association rates were found to vary across HLA loci, with the most associated TCRs seen for DRB1 alleles and the fewest for HLA-C alleles. At a false discovery rate of 0.05, a later analysis linked 16,951 TCR beta sequences to specific HLA alleles. This cohort had only TCR beta chains sequenced, and the lack of alpha or paired-chain data limited which features could be detected. Broadly in line with IMGT annotations, most TCR beta V segments showed up in productive rearrangements about 87% or about 30% of the time in an earlier analysis of several hundred of the donors. Linkage disequilibrium might explain the correlated functional status among segregating V segments, but an unknown experimental factor could not be ruled out. In a later genetic analysis, a missense DCLRE1C variant was associated with V-gene and J-gene trimming of TCR beta chains, and the association was replicated in an independent cohort. Sequencing depth was assumed to be roughly uniform across donors in the presence/absence analyses, though that assumption may not hold. According to a later analysis, most CMV-associated TCR beta chains appeared to be HLA-restricted, and the HLA associations seemed to be driven largely by CMV exposure. Because HLA typing was missing for some donors at each locus, association tests included only the typed subset. The earlier analysis of around 600 of the donors excluded fewer than 20 rarely observed V segments, including chromosome 9 orphons, because counts were too low. The authors suggested that the approach could potentially be generalized to other disease states and immunological phenotypes. A cluster of highly shared sequence variants was judged likely to be a technical artifact of the sequencing pipeline. When HLA alleles, especially DR and DQ, strongly co-occurred, TCR associations were difficult to assign to individual alleles. A total of 150 or so TCR beta chains were listed by the study as associated with cytomegalovirus. A later analysis found that HLA-associated TCR beta chains were more clonally expanded and had lower generation probabilities than equally common non-associated chains.

The library relied on the immunoSEQ multiplex PCR assay. The multiplex PCR relied on a mix of 60 forward primers for TCR Vbeta segments and 13 reverse primers for TCR Jbeta segments. A multiplex PCR assay on genomic DNA amplified the CDR3 region of rearranged TCR beta genes. The Illumina HiSeq System was used to sequence the amplified TCR beta libraries as 87-base-pair reads. As for how the authors treated the data: In a later analysis, around 80 million unique TCR beta chains were counted across the 500 to 850 repertoires, and roughly 11 million of these chains were shared by at least two donors. A nearest-neighbor algorithm error-corrected the raw reads and collapsed the reads into unique sequences, merging closely related sequences to remove PCR and sequencing errors. To assign V, D and J gene segments, CDR3 sequences were aligned to IMGT reference sequences. For a sequence to be retained, a match of at least six nucleotides was required to both a V gene segment and a J gene segment. A rearrangement was called productive if the CDR3 had no stop codons and remained in frame with V and J, and every other rearrangement was called non-productive. CDR3 was defined according to IMGT convention as the region running from the second conserved V-encoded cysteine to the conserved J-encoded phenylalanine. The earlier analysis of more than 450 of the donors excluded sequences that lacked an unambiguous match to a single V gene segment. An earlier analysis of just under 600 of the donors called V segments functional above 56.7% productive rearrangements and segregating when the between-donor standard deviation exceeded 5%. A statistical classification framework was built for diagnosing cytomegalovirus status from the catalog of TCR beta chain sequences. V and J gene assignment, in a later analysis, came from comparing TCR nucleotide sequences with IMGT/GENE-DB human TR gene sequences. The TCRdist pipeline was used in a later analysis to assign CDR3 sequences and most-parsimonious VDJ recombination scenarios. A later analysis defined each TCR beta chain by its CDR3 amino acid sequence plus V-gene family, and excluded reads lacking a unique V-gene family. As a way to deal with suspected cross-contamination and a sequencing artifact, a later analysis dropped over 550 nucleotide sequences that were highly shared and had low generation probability. A later analysis calculated a clonal expansion index for each public chain from normalized within-repertoire ranks of inferred template counts. In a later analysis, generation probabilities were computed with a VDJ recombination model fitted to out-of-frame rearrangements, and the resulting probabilities were checked against IGoR. In a later analysis, hypergeometric tests were used to score TCR-TCR, TCR-HLA and TCR-CMV co-occurrence, with a repertoire-size bias correction applied to TCR pairs. A later analysis estimated false discovery rates by permuting HLA or CMV assignments 20 times. In a later analysis, co-occurring TCRs were grouped using DBSCAN, and TCRdist sequence similarity was added for clustering within HLA-allele-positive subsets. Co-occurrence clustering excluded repertoires with fewer than 30,000 or more than 120,000 public chains, plus five with anomalous nucleotide sharing. TCRdb mirrors the immuneACCESS table, restricted to in-frame sequences. Some clones are absent from its copies; in checked studies, under half trace to an unresolved V gene, and the reason for the others is unknown. V and J calls and clone size are copied from that table; D and trimming were computed from the DNA. Across this sample there are 85,000 to 100,000 clones, with over 70% seen only once. The ten largest clones take up 4.9% of the sample.

The cohort comprised several hundred healthy bone marrow donors. Cohort members were all nominally healthy when sampled, although unrecorded immune exposures were likely present. The donor was CMV seronegative and belonged to the group of 352 seronegative cohort members. A peripheral blood sample was provided by each donor, and peripheral blood mononuclear cells were used for TCR beta sequencing. The Qiagen DNeasy Blood Extraction Kit was used to extract genomic DNA from the blood cell samples. Comment on this clone: Its antigen is still unknown. Within one base of it there is no much larger clone, and no base qualities were kept.

Trimming takes 3 bases from V and 2 bases from J, and the germline ends sit 8 bases apart. The CDR1 and CDR2 encoded by the germline V gene are SGHRS and YFSETQ. The cysteine opens and the phenylalanine closes a CDR3 of 13 amino acids. The DNA shown is the 39-base CDR3, in frame from base 1. This sequence uses TRBV5-1 and TRBJ1-1, with the D gene not confidently named. Sequenced: PBMCs. This clonotype was sampled from a woman between 40 and 50 years old in good health and CMV-seronegative. The sequence in DNA is TGCGCCAGCAGCTCGACACCTAACACTGAAGCTTTCTTT. Translated, it reads CASSSTPNTEAFF.